One and the same sample provided the 32 T cell receptor beta chains below, sequenced in a study of shared clonotypes between healthy human individuals. Data came from immunoSEQ multiplex PCR; TCRdb stores just in-frame clones and leaves some out. The data contain 2.5 million or so clones, around nine tenths of them singletons. Sequenced sample: naive CD4+ T cells sorted from blood. Subset described: CD45RA+ positively selected. The receptors derive from a man aged 18-30 years in good health.

This rearrangement joins TRBV6-4 to TRBJ1-5; D uncertain. Between the trimmed V and J ends, which lost 3 bases and 2 bases, there was a span of 11 bases. Germline-derived CDR1 and CDR2 are MRHNA and SNTAGT. The CDR3 has 15 residues. CDR3 sequence reads: CASSDTSRGNQPQHF. CDR3 sequence (DNA): TGTGCCAGCAGTGATACGTCCAGAGGCAATCAGCCCCAGCATTTT.

The chain carries TRBV7-2 and TRBJ2-7; 8 nucleotides align to TRBD2. CDR1 is SGHTA and CDR2 is FQGNSA in the germline V gene. J was trimmed by 6 bases and V by 1 base; bases with no gene match: 5. CDR3 length: 14 residues. CDR3 amino acids: CASSLVWAGGEQYF. The DNA of the CDR3 is TGTGCCAGCAGCTTAGTTTGGGCGGGAGGCGAGCAGTACTTC.

This sequence joins TRBV2 and TRBJ2-3, with 10 bases fitting TRBD2. The CDR3 has 15 amino acids. J was trimmed by 2 bases and V by 8 bases; bases with no gene match: 7. Germline values: CDR1 SNHLY, CDR2 FYNNEI. This CDR3 is CASQRLAGVTDTQYF. CDR3 in DNA: TGTGCCAGCCAGAGACTAGCGGGCGTCACAGATACGCAGTATTTT.

On this clone: Other DNA sequences in this sample translate to the same CDR3. The chain couples TRBV11-2 to TRBJ2-7; D tentatively fits TRBD1 or TRBD2 (5 bases each). Per germline, CDR1 SGHAT and CDR2 FQNNGV. V was cut by 5 bases and J by 2 bases, with 13 bases left in between. This CDR3 is 14 amino acids long. CDR3 nucleotides: TGTGCCAGCAGCCCAGGTCAGGGACCCTACGAGCAGTACTTC. It translates to CASSPGQGPYEQYF.

This sequence joins TRBV30 and TRBJ1-5; a possible D gene is TRBD1 (5 bases). The CDR3 totals 12 residues. Between the trimmed V and J ends, which lost 5 bases and 4 bases, there was a span of 9 bases. Looked up from germline, CDR1 is GTSNPN and CDR2 is SVGIG (reference sequence). This CDR3 is CAWRDSNQPQHF. The CDR3, as DNA: TGTGCCTGGCGAGACAGTAATCAGCCCCAGCATTTT.

V usage is TRBV28 and J usage is TRBJ1-6; D gene uncertain. Germline CDR1 reads MDHEN; CDR2 reads SYDVKM. V was clipped by 6 bases and J by 7 bases, with 10 bases between them. CDR3 size: 13 residues. CDR3 in amino acids: CASRRELNSPLHF. The CDR3 DNA follows: TGTGCCAGCAGACGGGAACTCAATTCACCCCTCCACTTT.

This clone was recorded once. The chain links TRBV6-1 to TRBJ2-4; D not certain. The V and J ends lost 6 bases and 7 bases respectively, with 7 bases between them. The CDR3 runs to 11 residues. The germline gives CDR1 MNHNS, CDR2 SASEGT. The CDR3 loop is CASRATNIQYF. CDR3 nucleotide sequence: TGTGCCAGCAGGGCAACCAACATTCAGTACTTC.

This clone showed up just once. The chain joins TRBV6-5 to TRBJ1-6; the D gene is possibly TRBD1 (5 bases). Germline-derived CDR1 and CDR2 are MNHEY and SVGAGI. V was clipped by 6 bases and J by 4 bases, with 13 bases between them. The CDR3 contains 15 residues. The CDR3 DNA sequence: TGTGCCAGCAGCCGCATGGGGGGATATAATTCACCCCTCCACTTT. Its translation: CASSRMGGYNSPLHF.

The chain joins TRBV9 to TRBJ2-3; D remains unclear. V lost 3 bases, J lost 0 bases, and 17 bases lay in between. The CDR3 totals 17 residues. Germline CDR1 reads SGDLS; CDR2 reads YYNGEE. The DNA for the CDR3 is TGTGCCAGCAGCGCGTTGGGTAGGGCGATTAGCACAGATACGCAGTATTTT. Translated: CASSALGRAISTDTQYF.

For the CDR3, the DNA is TGTGCCAGCAGCCCCTTCCGGGCTAGCGGGAGTAAGGGTACGCAGTATTTT. This translates into CASSPFRASGSKGTQYF. The V gene is TRBV21-1, the J gene TRBJ2-3; the table's D gene call, TRBD2, was not cross checked with the DNA. TRBV21-1 corresponds to a pseudogene. The CDR3 is 17 amino acids.

The V gene is TRBV7-9, the J gene TRBJ2-3; D ambiguous. CDR3 length: 16 residues. The germline CDR1 and CDR2 sequences are SEHNR and FQNEAQ (reference sequence). Trimming took off 2 bases at V and 2 bases at J, with 14 bases between the two ends. The CDR3 DNA follows: TGTGCCAGCAGCTTAAGTATGTTGGGATACACAGATACGCAGTATTTT. Translated: CASSLSMLGYTDTQYF.

This clone was seen only a few times. The J gene is TRBJ1-4, the V gene TRBV29-1; D is undetermined. Germline loops: CDR1 SQVTM, CDR2 ANQGSEA. There are 13 residues in the CDR3. The germline V and J ends were trimmed by 1 base and 3 bases, with 6 bases remaining between them. CDR3 residues: CSVEAPANEKLFF. The CDR3 DNA reads TGCAGCGTTGAAGCCCCAGCTAATGAAAAACTGTTTTTT.

Details on this clone: The sample carries other DNA sequences with the same CDR3. The J gene is TRBJ2-3, the V gene TRBV5-6, with TRBD2 matching 10 bases. Germline values: CDR1 SGHDT, CDR2 YYEEEE. V was clipped by 2 bases and J by 3 bases; unmatched bases: 3. CDR3 length equals 15 residues. The CDR3 DNA is TGTGCCAGCAGCTTAGCGGGGGGGCGGACAGATACGCAGTATTTT. Translation gives CASSLAGGRTDTQYF.

The chain is built from TRBV29-1 and TRBJ2-3, with 9 bases that match TRBD1. Germline-derived CDR1 and CDR2 are SQVTM and ANQGSEA. V shed 6 bases and J 0 bases; nucleotides not matched to a gene: 4. The CDR3 is 14 amino acids. CDR3 sequence reads: CSVWDRASTDTQYF. As DNA, the CDR3 is TGCAGCGTATGGGACAGGGCAAGCACAGATACGCAGTATTTT.

V usage is TRBV27 and J usage is TRBJ2-4, with D tentatively TRBD1 (6 bases). The CDR3 consists of 16 residues. CDR1 is MNHEY and CDR2 is SMNVEV in the germline V gene (reference sequence). Between the trimmed V and J ends, which lost 6 bases and 6 bases, there was a span of 21 bases. Here the CDR3 reads CASSPIGRGRGNIQYF. The CDR3 region has the DNA TGTGCCAGCAGCCCCATCGGAAGGGGCAGGGGAAACATTCAGTACTTC.

The chain carries TRBV18 and TRBJ2-3, with D possibly being TRBD2 (5 bases). CDR1 and CDR2 (germline): KGHSH, LQKENI. This CDR3 comprises 17 residues. V lost 6 bases, J lost 2 bases, and 21 bases lay in between. The CDR3: CASSPLLGALFTDTQYF. CDR3 DNA: TGTGCCAGCTCCCCCCTTCTGGGAGCCTTATTCACAGATACGCAGTATTTT.

The J gene is TRBJ1-5, the V gene TRBV15; perhaps TRBD1 as D (6 bases). V was trimmed by 0 bases and J by 7 bases, leaving 13 bases between them. The CDR3 extends over 15 amino acids. The germline V gene has CDR1 LNHNV and CDR2 YYDKDF (reference sequence). The DNA of the CDR3 is TGTGCCACCAGCAGAGATTTGGGGGGCTGGCAGCCCCAGCATTTT. Translation: CATSRDLGGWQPQHF. Using reference TRBV15 and TRBJ1-5 for the parts outside the CDR3, the full variable domain is DAMVIQNPRYQVTQFGKPVTLSCSQTLNHNVMYWYQQKSSQAPKLLFHYYDKDFNNEADTPDNFQSRRPNTSFCFLDIRSPGLGDTAMYLCATSRDLGGWQPQHFGDGTRLSIL.

This chain connects TRBV11-3 to TRBJ2-2, with D hard to call. The germline gives CDR1 SGHNT, CDR2 YENEEA. The CDR3 runs 15 residues. Trimming shortened V by 5 bases and J by 0 bases, and 10 bases separated the two germline ends. CDR3 loop: CASSLVGTNTGELFF. In DNA, the CDR3 is TGTGCCAGCAGCCTCGTCGGAACGAACACCGGGGAGCTGTTTTTT.

The rearrangement joins TRBV9 to TRBJ2-5, with 11 bases lining up with TRBD2. This CDR3 has 15 amino acids. The germline V gene has CDR1 SGDLS and CDR2 YYNGEE. The ends lost 2 bases at V and 3 bases at J; junction bases unmatched: 3. CDR3: CASSVQTSGKETQYF. In DNA, the CDR3 is TGTGCCAGCAGCGTCCAGACTAGCGGGAAAGAGACCCAGTACTTC.

This clone was seen just once. The genes are TRBV9 and TRBJ2-3, with 9 bases lining up with TRBD1. The CDR3 has 15 amino acids. V shed 3 bases, J shed 5 bases, and the junction held 7 bases outside the gene matches. Germline V gene data show CDR1 as SGDLS and CDR2 as YYNGEE. This CDR3 is CASSGTGTGIDTQYF. CDR3 coding DNA: TGTGCCAGCAGCGGGACCGGGACAGGGATAGATACGCAGTATTTT.

This sequence joins TRBV9 and TRBJ1-3; perhaps TRBD1 as D (5 bases). The CDR3 runs 17 residues. Germline values: CDR1 SGDLS, CDR2 YYNGEE. V dropped 4 bases and J dropped 3 bases, with 20 bases sitting between them. CDR3 nucleotide sequence: TGTGCCAGCAGCCCCGACTCCCCAGGGCAGGGTGGAAACACCATATATTTT. This gives the protein CASSPDSPGQGGNTIYF.

The gene calls are TRBV9 and TRBJ2-2, with 10 bases that match TRBD2. This CDR3 is 15 amino acids long. CDR1 is SGDLS, CDR2 YYNGEE, per germline. Trimming cost V 4 bases and J 2 bases; bases outside gene matches: 2. The CDR3: CASSKLAGNTGELFF. DNA for the CDR3: TGTGCCAGCAGCAAACTAGCGGGAAACACCGGGGAGCTGTTTTTT.

This chain uses TRBV30 with TRBJ2-2, with D tentatively TRBD2 (5 bases). Trimming took off 7 bases at V and 1 base at J, with 16 bases between the two ends. The CDR3 has 15 amino acids. Germline CDR1 is GTSNPN and CDR2 is SVGIG (reference sequence). CDR3 residues: CAYSGLGGNTGELFF. The CDR3 bases are TGTGCCTACTCTGGTCTAGGAGGGAACACCGGGGAGCTGTTTTTT.

CDR3 nucleotide sequence: TGTGCCAGCACGAGCGGGGGAGGCGGTCGGGAGACCCAGTACTTC. Translation gives CASTSGGGGRETQYF. The chain combines TRBV6-1 with TRBJ2-5; 8 bases are a match to TRBD2. The CDR3 loop spans 15 amino acids. The germline V gene has CDR1 MNHNS and CDR2 SASEGT. V lost 7 bases to trimming and J lost 5 bases; unmatched junction nucleotides: 12.

The V call is TRBV4-1, the J call TRBJ1-2; TRBD1 might be the D (5 bases). The CDR3 extends over 15 amino acids. Trimming took off 2 bases at V and 3 bases at J, with 13 bases between the two ends. Germline V lookup: CDR1 MGHRA, CDR2 YSYEKL. CDR3 bases: TGCGCCAGCAGCCAACCGACGGGGGGTGACTATGGCTACACCTTC. Its translation: CASSQPTGGDYGYTF.

V usage is TRBV2 and J usage is TRBJ1-4, with D uncertain. Trimming removed 6 bases from V and 7 bases from J, with 18 bases in between. CDR1 is SNHLY and CDR2 is FYNNEI in the germline V gene. The CDR3 loop spans 15 amino acids. The CDR3 DNA sequence: TGTGCCAGCAGAGGATTGACCCCTGTCGGTGAAAAACTGTTTTTT. Protein: CASRGLTPVGEKLFF.

With respect to this clone: Different DNA sequences within this sample yield the same CDR3. The rearrangement links TRBV6-1 to TRBJ2-3; D may be TRBD2 (5 bases). Germline CDR1 and CDR2: MNHNS and SASEGT. V was cut by 6 bases and J by 6 bases, with 7 bases left in between. The CDR3 length is 11 residues. CDR3 sequence: CASRRADTQYF. In DNA, the CDR3 is TGTGCCAGCAGGCGGGCGGATACGCAGTATTTT.

This rearrangement joins TRBV5-1 to TRBJ2-1; TRBD2 is a possible D gene (7 bases). Looked up from germline, CDR1 is SGHRS and CDR2 is YFSETQ. The CDR3 length is 15 residues. V was pared by 0 bases and J by 3 bases, with 10 bases between. CDR3 sequence reads: CASSLAGGRYNEQFF. CDR3 in DNA: TGCGCCAGCAGCTTGGCGGGGGGCCGCTACAATGAGCAGTTCTTC. The whole variable domain, filled in from reference TRBV5-1 and TRBJ2-1, reads KAGVTQTPRYLIKTRGQQVTLSCSPISGHRSVSWYQQTPGQGLQFLFEYFSETQRNKGNFPGRFSGRQFSNSRSEMNVSTLELGDSALYLCASSLAGGRYNEQFFGPGTRLTVL.

The J gene is TRBJ1-5, the V gene TRBV5-5; D possibly corresponds to TRBD1 (5 bases). V was clipped by 0 bases and J by 11 bases, with 15 bases between them. This CDR3 has 14 amino acids. CDR1 and CDR2 from the germline V gene are SGHKS and YYEKEE (reference sequence). CDR3 in amino acids: CASSLGQRRVAQHF. The CDR3 region has the DNA TGTGCCAGCAGCTTGGGACAGAGGCGTGTGGCCCAGCATTTT.

The V and J genes are TRBV2 and TRBJ1-5, with a weak D call TRBD1 (6 bases). CDR1 is SNHLY, CDR2 FYNNEI, per germline. V lost 2 bases and J 1 base, leaving 21 bases between the germline ends. The CDR3 has 19 residues. For the CDR3, the DNA is TGTGCCAGCAGTGAAAGCTACAGTTGGGGGCCGATGAGCAATCAGCCCCAGCATTTT. It translates to CASSESYSWGPMSNQPQHF.

This clone was counted once. The V gene is TRBV27, the J gene TRBJ2-5, with TRBD1 as a possible D gene (6 bases). The CDR3 is 17 residues long. Trimming pared 6 bases from V and 1 base from J, leaving 21 bases between. Germline CDR1 MNHEY, CDR2 SMNVEV (reference sequence). CDR3 sequence: CASSQITRTVSQETQYF. As DNA, the CDR3 is TGTGCCAGCAGCCAAATCACCCGGACAGTATCCCAAGAGACCCAGTACTTC.

This clone came up once. The rearrangement uses TRBV6-5 and TRBJ1-2; 9 bases match TRBD1. CDR3 size: 13 residues. The junction had 9 bases not matched to a gene; V was cut back by 4 bases and J by 12 bases. Per the germline V gene, CDR1 is MNHEY and CDR2 is SVGAGI. CDR3 protein: CASSSPGQGRDTF. The CDR3 region has the DNA TGTGCCAGCAGTTCCCCGGGACAGGGACGTGACACCTTC.